Presented here are 4 T cell receptor beta chains from one specimen sequenced in a study of shared clonotypes between healthy human individuals. TCRdb's table, derived via immunoSEQ multiplex PCR, lists solely in-frame clones and lacks some. The data contain about 1.9 million clones, 93% of them seen just once; the ten biggest clones take up about 1.7%. Naive CD8 isolation took CD45RO-negative cells positively selected for CCR7 and excluded terminally differentiated effector memory CD45RA+ cells. The specimen sequenced was naive CD8+ T cells from PBMCs. The source of these receptors is a man younger than 30 in good health. Some clones in this sample may be carry-over from other donors' samples.

V gene TRBV27 combines with J gene TRBJ2-5; D perhaps matches TRBD2 (6 bases). The CDR3 is made up of 16 amino acids. The ends were cut back, 0 bases at V and 2 bases at J, with 13 bases in the middle. Germline CDR1 MNHEY, CDR2 SMNVEV (reference sequence). In nucleotides, the CDR3 is TGTGCCAGCAGTTTATCTGGGGGACTCCTTCAAGAGACCCAGTACTTC. Residues: CASSLSGGLLQETQYF.

The chain employs TRBV27 and TRBJ2-5, with D perhaps TRBD1 or TRBD2 (5 bases each). Looked up from germline, CDR1 is MNHEY and CDR2 is SMNVEV (reference sequence). This CDR3 has 15 amino acids. V was trimmed by 3 bases and J by 0 bases, leaving 11 bases between them. CDR3 sequence (DNA): TGTGCCAGCAGTTTCCGGGGCCGGGACCAAGAGACCCAGTACTTC. It is translated as CASSFRGRDQETQYF.

This sequence joins TRBV5-4 and TRBJ2-2; 10 bases agree with TRBD1. V lost 2 bases and J lost 6; bases outside the gene matches: 16. The CDR3 runs 19 residues. CDR1 and CDR2 (germline): SGHNT, YYREEE (reference sequence). CDR3 in amino acids: CASSLTGQGLSEGAGELFF. CDR3 coding DNA: TGTGCCAGCAGCTTAACGGGACAGGGGTTATCTGAGGGAGCCGGGGAGCTGTTTTTT.

J is TRBJ1-2 and V is TRBV19; 8 bases line up with TRBD1. The CDR3 has 15 amino acids. Per the germline V gene, CDR1 is LNHDA and CDR2 is SQIVND (reference sequence). V gave up 1 base and J gave up 4 bases; unmatched junction bases: 5. The CDR3 loop is CASSIGRTGFYGYTF. The CDR3 DNA reads as TGTGCCAGTAGTATAGGCAGGACAGGGTTCTATGGCTACACCTTC.